This section outlines one TCR beta chain sequence together with its context. The antigen is not known. The data stem from a study of T cell responses to AZD1222 COVID-19 vaccine. Sequenced by immunoSEQ multiplex PCR; TCRdb stores in-frame clones only, minus some. The sample lists over 120,000 clones, more than 85% occurring once. Whole-study findings and limits: The donor cohort was predominantly white British with a female majority, and clonal diversity may have been underestimated. Among vaccine-associated CD4 TCRs, coverage spanned spike, with dominance at 160-218 and 743-854. Receipt of two AZD1222 doses was followed by a rise in Spike-specific TCR breadth and depth.

Per germline, CDR1 SGHVS and CDR2 FQNEAQ. J was trimmed by 0 bases and V by 5 bases; bases with no gene match: 9. The CDR3 covers 17 residues. The chain couples TRBV7-8 to TRBJ1-2; 10 bases line up with TRBD1. The clonotype originates from an adult who had recovered from COVID-19. The sequences come from peripheral blood, collected after recovery from COVID-19. CDR3 in DNA: TGTGCCAGCAGCGATCTAGCCGGGACAGGGGCTAACTATGGCTACACCTTC. Protein: CASSDLAGTGANYGYTF.